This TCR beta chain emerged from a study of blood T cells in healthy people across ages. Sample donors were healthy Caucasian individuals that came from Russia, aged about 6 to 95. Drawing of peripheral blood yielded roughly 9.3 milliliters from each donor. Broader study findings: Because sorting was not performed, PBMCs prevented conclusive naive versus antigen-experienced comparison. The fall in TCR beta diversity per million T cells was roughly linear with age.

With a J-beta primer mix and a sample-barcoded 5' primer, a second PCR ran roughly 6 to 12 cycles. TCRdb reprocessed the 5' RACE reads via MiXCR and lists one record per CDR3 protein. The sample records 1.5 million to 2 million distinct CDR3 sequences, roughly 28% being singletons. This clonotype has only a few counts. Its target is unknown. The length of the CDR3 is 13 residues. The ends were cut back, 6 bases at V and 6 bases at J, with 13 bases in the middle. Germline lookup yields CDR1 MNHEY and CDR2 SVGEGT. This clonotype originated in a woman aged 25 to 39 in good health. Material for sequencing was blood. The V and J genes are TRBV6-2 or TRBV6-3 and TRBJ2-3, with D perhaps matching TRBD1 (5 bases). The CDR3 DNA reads TGTGCCAGCAGAGGGGCAGGGATGGATACGCAGTATTTT. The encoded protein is CASRGAGMDTQYF.